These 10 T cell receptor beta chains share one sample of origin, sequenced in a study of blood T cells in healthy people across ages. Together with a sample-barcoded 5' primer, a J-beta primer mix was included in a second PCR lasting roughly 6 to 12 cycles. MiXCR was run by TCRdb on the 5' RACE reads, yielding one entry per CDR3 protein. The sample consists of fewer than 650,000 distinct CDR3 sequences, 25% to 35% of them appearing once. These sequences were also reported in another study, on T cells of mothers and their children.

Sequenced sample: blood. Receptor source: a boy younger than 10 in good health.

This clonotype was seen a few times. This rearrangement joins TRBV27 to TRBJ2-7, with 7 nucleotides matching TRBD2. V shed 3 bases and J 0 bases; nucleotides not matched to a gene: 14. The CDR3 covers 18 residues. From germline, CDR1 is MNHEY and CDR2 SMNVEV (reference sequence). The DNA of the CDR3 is TGTGCCAGCAGTTTTAGGCGGGAGCTCTTCCCCCACTCCTACGAGCAGTACTTC. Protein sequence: CASSFRRELFPHSYEQYF.

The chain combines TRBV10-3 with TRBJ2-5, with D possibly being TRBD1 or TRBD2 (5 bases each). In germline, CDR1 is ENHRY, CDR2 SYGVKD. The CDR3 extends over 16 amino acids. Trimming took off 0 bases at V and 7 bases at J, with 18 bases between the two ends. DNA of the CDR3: TGTGCCATCAGTGAGTCGAGTCTAGTCGGGACCGCGACCCAGTACTTC. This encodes CAISESSLVGTATQYF.

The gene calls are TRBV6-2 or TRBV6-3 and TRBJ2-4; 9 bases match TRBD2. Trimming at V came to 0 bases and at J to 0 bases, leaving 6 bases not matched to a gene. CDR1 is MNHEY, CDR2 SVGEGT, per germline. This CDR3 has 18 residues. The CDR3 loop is CASSYSREGPLAKNIQYF. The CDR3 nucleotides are TGTGCCAGCAGTTACTCGCGGGAGGGACCACTAGCCAAAAACATTCAGTACTTC.

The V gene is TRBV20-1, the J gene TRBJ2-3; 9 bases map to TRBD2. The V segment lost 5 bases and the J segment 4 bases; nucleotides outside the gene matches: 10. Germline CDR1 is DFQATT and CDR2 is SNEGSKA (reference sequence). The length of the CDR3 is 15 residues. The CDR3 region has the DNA TGCAGTGCTCCTCTTTTGCGGGGGGGCGCAGATACGCAGTATTTT. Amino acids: CSAPLLRGGADTQYF.

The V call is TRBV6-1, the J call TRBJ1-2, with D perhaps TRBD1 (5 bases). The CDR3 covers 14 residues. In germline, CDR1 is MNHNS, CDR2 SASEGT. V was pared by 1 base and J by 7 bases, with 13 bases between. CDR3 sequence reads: CASSEEIRGGGYTF. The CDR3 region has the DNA TGTGCCAGCAGTGAAGAAATAAGGGGAGGTGGCTACACCTTC.

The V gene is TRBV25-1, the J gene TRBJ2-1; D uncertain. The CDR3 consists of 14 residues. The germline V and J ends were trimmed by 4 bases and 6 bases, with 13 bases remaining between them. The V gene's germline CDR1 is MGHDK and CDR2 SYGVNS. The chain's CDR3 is CASSALDGPNEQFF. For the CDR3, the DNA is TGTGCCAGCAGTGCCTTGGACGGCCCCAATGAGCAGTTCTTC.

CDR3 sequence: CASSFKGVGNEQFF. Here the CDR3 DNA reads TGTGCCAGCAGTTTTAAGGGAGTAGGCAATGAGCAGTTCTTC. The V and J genes are TRBV27 and TRBJ2-1; a possible D gene is TRBD2 (5 bases). Germline V gene sequence: CDR1 MNHEY, CDR2 SMNVEV (reference sequence). V was trimmed by 3 bases and J by 6 bases, leaving 12 bases between them. The CDR3 runs to 14 residues.

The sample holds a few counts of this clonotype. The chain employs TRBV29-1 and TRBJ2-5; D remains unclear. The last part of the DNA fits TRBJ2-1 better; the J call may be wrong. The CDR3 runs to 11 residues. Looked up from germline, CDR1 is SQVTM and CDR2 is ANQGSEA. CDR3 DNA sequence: TGCAGCGTTGAAGCCGGCGGTGAGCAGTTCTTC. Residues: CSVEAGGEQFF.

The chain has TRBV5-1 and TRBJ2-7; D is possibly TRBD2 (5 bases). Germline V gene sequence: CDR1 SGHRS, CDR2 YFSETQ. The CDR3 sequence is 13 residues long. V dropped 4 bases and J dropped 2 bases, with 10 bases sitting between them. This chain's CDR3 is CASSGGLAYEQYF. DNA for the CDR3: TGCGCCAGCAGCGGCGGACTCGCCTACGAGCAGTACTTC.

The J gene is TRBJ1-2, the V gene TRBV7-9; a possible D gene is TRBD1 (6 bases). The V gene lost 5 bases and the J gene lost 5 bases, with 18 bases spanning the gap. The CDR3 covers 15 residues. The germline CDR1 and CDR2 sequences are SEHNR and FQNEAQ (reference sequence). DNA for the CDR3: TGTGCCAGCAGCCCCCTAGGCAGGGGAGGATATGGCTACACCTTC. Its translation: CASSPLGRGGYGYTF.